Below, 29 T cell receptor beta chains from the same sample are listed, as sequenced in a study of T cell repertoires in ileal Crohn's disease. TCRdb's copy holds only in-frame clones and misses some; the assay was immunoSEQ multiplex PCR. The sample has more than 11,000 clones, about 85% seen once. Sequencing used ileal tissue. Receptor source: an adult with Crohn's disease.

J is TRBJ1-1 and V is TRBV2; 9 bases fit TRBD1. J lost 1 base, V lost 8 bases, and 2 bases had no gene match. The CDR3 spans 13 residues. CDR1 is SNHLY, CDR2 FYNNEI, per germline. The CDR3 region is CASGDRANTEAFF. CDR3 bases: TGTGCCAGCGGGGACAGGGCGAACACTGAAGCTTTCTTT.

The table lists this clone with a count of one. CDR3 sequence (DNA): TGTGCCAGCAGCTTAGGGGCCGGAGGCACCGGGGAGCTGTTTTTT. Amino acids: CASSLGAGGTGELFF. The chain couples TRBV13 to TRBJ2-2; maybe TRBD2 (5 bases). The CDR3 is made up of 15 amino acids. The germline V and J ends were trimmed by 0 bases and 4 bases, with 9 bases remaining between them. Germline assignment: CDR1 PRHDT and CDR2 FYEKMQ (reference sequence).

The rearrangement joins TRBV2 to TRBJ2-7; TRBD1 aligns across 7 bases. This CDR3 has 13 residues. After removal of 8 bases from V and 1 base from J, the junction contained 5 bases not matched to a gene. Germline loops: CDR1 SNHLY, CDR2 FYNNEI. This CDR3 reads CASLRDRSYEQYF. The CDR3 nucleotides read TGTGCCAGCCTTCGGGACAGATCCTACGAGCAGTACTTC.

The chain couples TRBV19 to TRBJ2-2; 7 nucleotides align to TRBD2. The length of the CDR3 is 17 residues. CDR1 LNHDA and CDR2 SQIVND come from the germline V gene (reference sequence). Unmatched junction bases numbered 13, after V lost 4 bases and J lost 5 bases. The CDR3 DNA sequence: TGTGCCAGTAGTACCACTGCAGGTTTCGGGAGGACCGGGGAGCTGTTTTTT. Amino acid sequence: CASSTTAGFGRTGELFF.

The chain joins TRBV2 to TRBJ2-3; 8 bases align to TRBD2. This CDR3 has 16 residues. The trim removed 5 bases at V and 1 base at J, leaving 8 bases unmatched. Germline values: CDR1 SNHLY, CDR2 FYNNEI. CDR3 DNA: TGTGCCAGCAGTCAGGATCGAGCGGGGGGCACAGATACGCAGTATTTT. Its translation: CASSQDRAGGTDTQYF.

This clone showed up just a few times. Other DNA sequences from this sample encode an identical CDR3 as well. The chain recombines TRBV19 with TRBJ2-3, with 13 bases identical to TRBD2. The germline V gene encodes CDR1 LNHDA and CDR2 SQIVND (reference sequence). CDR3 length: 15 residues. Unmatched junction bases numbered 5, after V lost 5 bases and J lost 6 bases. The CDR3 nucleotides are TGTGCCAGTAGTGTGACTAGCGGGGGGTTTGATACGCAGTATTTT. This translates into CASSVTSGGFDTQYF. The variable domain in full, completed from reference TRBV19 and TRBJ2-3, reads DGGITQSPKYLFRKEGQNVTLSCEQNLNHDAMYWYRQDPGQGLRLIYYSQIVNDFQKGDIAEGYSVSREKKESFPLTVTSAQKNPTAFYLCASSVTSGGFDTQYFGPGTRLTVL.

This clone appeared a single time. This chain uses TRBV7-2 with TRBJ1-2, with TRBD1 matching over 7 bases. Germline V gives CDR1 SGHTA, CDR2 FQGNSA. This CDR3 contains 14 residues. V was clipped by 1 base and J by 8 bases; unmatched bases: 7. The chain's CDR3 is CASSLVGGAQGYTF. The CDR3 region has the DNA TGTGCCAGCAGCTTAGTAGGGGGCGCACAGGGCTACACCTTC.

The V call is TRBV5-1, the J call TRBJ2-7, with a weak D call TRBD1 (7 bases). The CDR3 has 15 amino acids. The germline V gene has CDR1 SGHRS and CDR2 YFSETQ. V dropped 0 bases and J dropped 1 base, with 11 bases sitting between them. The DNA of the CDR3 is TGCGCCAGCAGCTTGGCAGGGGGGAGTTCCTACGAGCAGTACTTC. Amino acids: CASSLAGGSSYEQYF.

The rearrangement joins TRBV30 to TRBJ2-3; possibly TRBD2 for D (5 bases). The CDR3 sequence is 15 residues long. Trimming stripped 4 bases from V and 4 bases from J, with 18 bases between. Germline V gene lookup returns CDR1 GTSNPN and CDR2 SVGIG (reference sequence). The CDR3 DNA sequence: TGTGCCTGGACCCCCGGGGATAGCCGCGCAGATACGCAGTATTTT. Translating gives CAWTPGDSRADTQYF.

In nucleotides, the CDR3 is TGTGCCAGCAGTCGAGACAGGGGGGCTCAAGAGACCCAGTACTTC. Translated, it gives CASSRDRGAQETQYF. The V and J genes are TRBV5-4 and TRBJ2-5; 9 bases match TRBD1. Germline CDR1 SGHNT, CDR2 YYREEE (reference sequence). The CDR3 runs to 15 residues. With 5 bases clipped from V and 2 bases from J, the junction kept 7 bases outside the gene matches.

This chain joins TRBV9 and TRBJ2-1; 14 bases agree with TRBD2. CDR1 and CDR2 from the germline V gene are SGDLS and YYNGEE. Trimming removed 3 bases from V and 8 bases from J; junction bases left unmatched: 4. The length of the CDR3 is 15 residues. The CDR3 coding sequence is TGTGCCAGCAGCGAGACTAGCGGGGGGGAATATGAGCAGTTCTTC. Its translation: CASSETSGGEYEQFF.

This clone was recorded once. The chain combines TRBV7-2 with TRBJ2-5, with D tentatively TRBD1 (5 bases). The germline CDR1 and CDR2 sequences are SGHTA and FQGNSA. Trimming took 1 base from V and 11 from J, leaving 17 bases between them. The CDR3 spans 14 residues. The CDR3 loop is CASSLEGRVSEQYF. Here the CDR3 DNA reads TGTGCCAGCAGCTTAGAGGGCAGGGTGAGTGAGCAGTACTTC.

Only a few counts were recorded for this clone. The chain combines TRBV5-4 with TRBJ1-1, with D possibly TRBD1 on 5 matching bases. Per the germline V gene, CDR1 is SGHNT and CDR2 is YYREEE (reference sequence). CDR3 length equals 14 residues. Trimming took 3 bases from V and 7 from J, leaving 16 bases between them. The CDR3 nucleotides are TGTGCCAGCAGCTGGGGGGTTGCGGGTGGTGAAGCTTTCTTT. Residues: CASSWGVAGGEAFF.

This clone was counted a single time. The chain uses TRBV5-1 and TRBJ2-7, with 12 bases fitting TRBD2. Germline V gene sequence: CDR1 SGHRS, CDR2 YFSETQ. J gave up 0 bases and V 3 bases, and 4 bases lay outside the gene matches. The CDR3 is 16 residues long. The CDR3 DNA sequence: TGCGCCAGCAGCTCTAGACTAGCGGGGGACTCCTACGAGCAGTACTTC. This encodes CASSSRLAGDSYEQYF. The full variable domain, its missing parts supplied by reference TRBV5-1 and TRBJ2-7, is KAGVTQTPRYLIKTRGQQVTLSCSPISGHRSVSWYQQTPGQGLQFLFEYFSETQRNKGNFPGRFSGRQFSNSRSEMNVSTLELGDSALYLCASSSRLAGDSYEQYFGPGTRLTVT.

The chain has TRBV4-2 and TRBJ2-1; 13 nucleotides line up with TRBD2. The CDR3 loop spans 16 amino acids. Germline V gene lookup returns CDR1 LGHNA and CDR2 YNFKEQ. Trimming took 1 base from V and 3 from J; bases not matched to a gene: 0. CDR3 nucleotide sequence: TGTGCCAGCAGCCAAGGACTAGCGGGAGGCTACAATGAGCAGTTCTTC. Encoded protein: CASSQGLAGGYNEQFF.

This sequence joins TRBV7-2 and TRBJ1-3, with D uncertain. Germline lookup yields CDR1 SGHTA and CDR2 FQGNSA. The V and J ends lost 1 base and 1 base respectively, with 8 bases between them. The CDR3 has 15 amino acids. The CDR3 nucleotides are TGTGCCAGCAGCTTAGTCGCTCAGTCTGGAAACACCATATATTTT. Protein: CASSLVAQSGNTIYF.

This sequence joins TRBV7-3 and TRBJ2-2, with 8 bases lining up with TRBD1. V lost 0 bases, J lost 6 bases, and 3 bases stayed unmatched. The CDR3 totals 15 residues. In germline, CDR1 is SGHTA, CDR2 FQGTGA. The CDR3 nucleotides read TGTGCCAGCAGCTTAACGCAGGGGGCATCCGGGGAGCTGTTTTTT. As protein: CASSLTQGASGELFF.

This chain joins TRBV5-1 and TRBJ1-1, with 7 bases that match TRBD1. Germline V gene data show CDR1 as SGHRS and CDR2 as YFSETQ. The CDR3 extends over 14 amino acids. The trim removed 7 bases at V and 1 base at J, leaving 7 bases unmatched. CDR3 nucleotides: TGCGCCAGCGGGGACAGAAACAAGAACACTGAAGCTTTCTTT. Its translation is CASGDRNKNTEAFF.

V is TRBV2 and J is TRBJ1-5; no definite D call. Trimming took 7 bases from V and 4 from J, leaving 14 bases between them. The CDR3 covers 14 residues. Germline V gene data show CDR1 as SNHLY and CDR2 as FYNNEI. DNA of the CDR3: TGTGCCAGCAACGAATTCATAGCAAATCAGCCCCAGCATTTT. Residues: CASNEFIANQPQHF.

CDR3 DNA: TGTGCCAGCAAAGGGGGGGCGGATTCACCCCTCCACTTT. Amino acids: CASKGGADSPLHF. The V gene is TRBV6-5, the J gene TRBJ1-6; tentative D call: TRBD1 (6 bases). The CDR3 covers 13 residues. Germline V CDR1 and CDR2: MNHEY, SVGAGI. Trimming removed 7 bases at V and 8 bases at J, with 12 bases between.

CDR3 coding DNA: TGTGCCAGCAGCCCTAAGCGGGATACGCGTACAGATACGCAGTATTTT. It is translated as CASSPKRDTRTDTQYF. The V call is TRBV7-3, the J call TRBJ2-3, with 7 bases lining up with TRBD2. This CDR3 spans 16 amino acids. Germline CDR1 is SGHTA and CDR2 is FQGTGA. V lost 5 bases to trimming and J lost 3 bases; unmatched junction nucleotides: 11.

This chain joins TRBV7-9 and TRBJ1-1; the D is unclear. Looked up from germline, CDR1 is SEHNR and CDR2 is FQNEAQ (reference sequence). Trimming pared 5 bases from V and 5 bases from J, leaving 9 bases between. The length of the CDR3 is 12 residues. The CDR3 nucleotides read TGTGCCAGCAGCCTGTCGGGTACTGAAGCTTTCTTT. Translating it yields CASSLSGTEAFF.

This chain joins TRBV14 and TRBJ2-1; TRBD1 might be the D (5 bases). The CDR3 runs to 14 residues. The ends were cut back, 5 bases at V and 0 bases at J, with 8 bases in the middle. The V gene's germline CDR1 is SGHDN and CDR2 FVKESK. CDR3 residues: CASSRGSSYNEQFF. CDR3 in DNA: TGTGCCAGCAGCAGGGGCAGCTCCTACAATGAGCAGTTCTTC.

CDR3 bases: TGTGCCAGCAGCTTAGAGGGGAGCGGGGCAACAGATACGCAGTATTTT. Residues: CASSLEGSGATDTQYF. The chain recombines TRBV13 with TRBJ2-3, with 7 bases fitting TRBD2. Trimming took 1 base from V and 3 from J; bases not matched to a gene: 7. Germline loops: CDR1 PRHDT, CDR2 FYEKMQ (reference sequence). This CDR3 region has 16 residues. The full variable domain, rest sourced from reference TRBV13 and TRBJ2-3, is AAGVIQSPRHLIKEKRETATLKCYPIPRHDTVYWYQQGPGQDPQFLISFYEKMQSDKGSIPDRFSAQQFSDYHSELNMSSLELGDSALYFCASSLEGSGATDTQYFGPGTRLTVL.

The rearrangement links TRBV6-1 to TRBJ1-1; D gene ambiguous. The CDR3 totals 13 residues. The V and J ends lost 2 bases and 3 bases respectively, with 7 bases between them. Germline CDR1 is MNHNS and CDR2 is SASEGT. CDR3 amino acids: CASSEIRYTEAFF. CDR3 in DNA: TGTGCCAGCAGTGAAATCAGGTACACTGAAGCTTTCTTT.

This clone showed up just a few times. The chain recombines TRBV7-9 with TRBJ1-4; 9 nucleotides agree with TRBD1. The CDR3 extends over 14 amino acids. The V and J ends lost 4 bases and 8 bases, in that order; junction bases with no gene match: 5. Germline V lookup: CDR1 SEHNR, CDR2 FQNEAQ (reference sequence). Here the CDR3 DNA reads TGTGCCAGCAGCTCGGACAGGGGTGGCGAAAAACTGTTTTTT. The encoded protein is CASSSDRGGEKLFF.

The chain employs TRBV5-3 and TRBJ1-2; TRBD1 agrees at 9 bases. TRBV5-3 is an open reading frame whose function is uncertain. The CDR3 is made up of 15 amino acids. V lost 3 bases and J lost 4; bases outside the gene matches: 7. CDR3 nucleotide sequence: TGTGCCAGAAGCTCCGGGGACAGGGCGGGCTATGGCTACACCTTC. It yields the protein CARSSGDRAGYGYTF.

The chain carries TRBV5-6 and TRBJ2-5; TRBD1 agrees at 9 bases. The closer fit of TRBJ2-7 to the DNA end suggests the J call may be wrong. The CDR3 runs 14 residues. The germline CDR1 and CDR2 sequences are SGHDT and YYEEEE. CDR3 nucleotides: TGTGCCAGCAGCTGGGGACAGGGAGGCGACGAGCAGTACTTC. Residues: CASSWGQGGDEQYF.

This clone has a single count. V is TRBV29-1 and J is TRBJ1-4, with D possibly TRBD1 on 5 matching bases. The CDR3 runs to 13 residues. V was cut by 7 bases and J by 0 bases, with 9 bases left in between. CDR1 and CDR2 (germline): SQVTM, ANQGSEA. CDR3 nucleotide sequence: TGCAGCGGGGGCCCGGCAACTAATGAAAAACTGTTTTTT. This codes for CSGGPATNEKLFF.